Listed below are T cell receptor beta chains from one sample, sequenced in a study of OX40 agonist ivuxolimab in advanced cancers. Clones were sequenced by immunoSEQ multiplex PCR, and TCRdb holds only the in-frame ones, with some missing. Of roughly 62,000 clones in the sample, around 83% were seen once. The sample here was CD4+ or CD8+ T cells sorted from blood, taken in a trial of the OX40 agonist ivuxolimab. These receptor sequences come from an adult with an advanced solid tumor such as melanoma, head and neck, liver or kidney cancer. CDR3s leave out the opening cysteine and the closing phenylalanine or tryptophan. The D gene is left open where the match is weak.

J: TRBJ1-1
V: TRBV5-6
D: NA
length: 13
CDR3: ASSLAGTANTEAF

J: TRBJ1-2
V: TRBV28
D: TRBD1
length: 11
CDR3: ASTGYRGYGYT

J: TRBJ2-3
V: TRBV5-6
D: TRBD1
length: 13
CDR3: ASSKRQGAQDTQY

J: TRBJ1-2
V: TRBV11-2
D: TRBD1
length: 14
CDR3: ASSLTMDREMYGYT

J: TRBJ1-1
V: TRBV19
D: NA
length: 11
CDR3: ASSVDRNTEAF

J: TRBJ1-3
V: TRBV2
D: NA
length: 13
CDR3: ASTRDGFSGNTIY

J: TRBJ1-1
V: TRBV5-5
D: NA
length: 12
CDR3: ASSLGAEGIEAF

J: TRBJ2-7
V: TRBV9
D: NA
length: 13
CDR3: ASSVDPGSTYEQY

J: TRBJ2-7
V: TRBV6-1
D: NA
length: 10
CDR3: ASRRTAHEQY

J: TRBJ1-1
V: TRBV6-6
D: NA
length: 14
CDR3: ASSYPPGTMDTEAF

J: TRBJ1-5
V: TRBV19
D: TRBD1
length: 13
CDR3: ASSPTGGGEQPQH

J: TRBJ1-1
V: TRBV7-8
D: TRBD1
length: 12
CDR3: ASSFIRTGALAF

J: TRBJ1-1
V: TRBV6-1
D: TRBD1
length: 13
CDR3: ASSGGRDSHSEAF

J: TRBJ1-3
V: TRBV9
D: TRBD1
length: 13
CDR3: ASSVGTDSGNTIY

J: TRBJ2-3
V: TRBV2
D: NA
length: 14
CDR3: ASSDLAGASTDTQY

J: TRBJ1-2
V: TRBV2
D: NA
length: 10
CDR3: ASSVLGAGYT

J: TRBJ1-2
V: TRBV6-1
D: NA
length: 12
CDR3: ASSADGQYYGYT

J: NA
V: TRBV19
D: NA
length: 11
CDR3: ASSITITYEQY

J: TRBJ1-2
V: TRBV6-5
D: NA
length: 8
CDR3: ASGTGIYT

J: TRBJ2-7
V: TRBV11-3
D: TRBD1
length: 11
CDR3: ASSSGQSYEQY

J: TRBJ1-1
V: TRBV19
D: NA
length: 11
CDR3: ASSMSMNTEAF

J: TRBJ2-2
V: TRBV7-2
D: TRBD2
length: 17
CDR3: ASSPLGLAGYANTGELF

J: TRBJ1-2
V: TRBV19
D: TRBD1
length: 13
CDR3: ASSPQGGLDYGYT

J: TRBJ1-1
V: TRBV5-6
D: TRBD1
length: 14
CDR3: ASSLDGQGLNTEAF

J: TRBJ2-1
V: TRBV10-3
D: NA
length: 13
CDR3: AIRVQDGGYNEQF

J: NA
V: TRBV14
D: NA
length: 10
CDR3: ASSLSSYEQY

J: TRBJ1-2
V: TRBV2
D: NA
length: 10
CDR3: ASNRRGDGYT

J: TRBJ1-4
V: TRBV7-8
D: NA
length: 13
CDR3: ASSFRLGPNEKLF

J: TRBJ1-3
V: TRBV4-2
D: NA
length: 14
CDR3: ASSQQNRDSGNTIY

J: TRBJ1-1
V: TRBV4-1
D: TRBD1
length: 16
CDR3: ASSYQPGQGPPSVGAF

J: TRBJ2-3
V: TRBV25-1
D: NA
length: 12
CDR3: ASSELGSGDTQY

J: TRBJ1-2
V: TRBV19
D: TRBD1
length: 11
CDR3: ASSPTGGYGYT

J: TRBJ2-7
V: TRBV5-5
D: NA
length: 14
CDR3: ASSSGAGTASYEQY

J: TRBJ1-2
V: TRBV28
D: NA
length: 10
CDR3: ASRAGVSGYT

J: TRBJ1-5
V: TRBV5-5
D: NA
length: 11
CDR3: ASSISGDQPQH

J: TRBJ1-3
V: TRBV14
D: NA
length: 13
CDR3: ASSRGWTFRNTIY

J: TRBJ2-5
V: TRBV10-2
D: NA
length: 11
CDR3: ASSGGQQETQY

J: TRBJ1-1
V: TRBV7-8
D: TRBD1
length: 14
CDR3: ASSLAVRAGGAEAF

J: TRBJ1-2
V: TRBV5-1
D: TRBD1
length: 13
CDR3: ASRFSLTGGYGYT

J: TRBJ2-7
V: TRBV5-4
D: NA
length: 13
CDR3: ARSCLDGRSYEQY

J: TRBJ1-6
V: TRBV11-2
D: NA
length: 12
CDR3: ASSLGQSNSPLH

J: TRBJ1-4
V: TRBV28
D: NA
length: 14
CDR3: ASSSHGTRMGEKLF

J: TRBJ2-7
V: TRBV6-5
D: TRBD2
length: 14
CDR3: ASSYAGTSGTYEQY

J: TRBJ2-3
V: TRBV5-8
D: TRBD2
length: 14
CDR3: ASSPGLAGDADTQY

J: TRBJ2-2
V: TRBV5-1
D: NA
length: 13
CDR3: ASSFDRTNTGELF

J: TRBJ2-2
V: TRBV7-2
D: NA
length: 12
CDR3: ASSLGWDTGELF

J: TRBJ1-3
V: TRBV7-9
D: NA
length: 14
CDR3: ASSASTGSGINTIY

J: TRBJ1-1
V: TRBV29-1
D: NA
length: 10
CDR3: SVKRSDTEAF

J: TRBJ1-1
V: TRBV6-1
D: NA
length: 12
CDR3: ASPVVGGNTEAF

J: TRBJ1-2
V: TRBV6-1
D: NA
length: 13
CDR3: ASSEGTGRNYGYT

J: TRBJ2-7
V: TRBV11-2
D: TRBD1
length: 15
CDR3: ASSLGPFPGQGFEQY

J: TRBJ2-2
V: TRBV6-1
D: NA
length: 9
CDR3: ASNELAELF

J: TRBJ1-5
V: TRBV6-1
D: NA
length: 15
CDR3: ASSEPQGPGSNQPQH